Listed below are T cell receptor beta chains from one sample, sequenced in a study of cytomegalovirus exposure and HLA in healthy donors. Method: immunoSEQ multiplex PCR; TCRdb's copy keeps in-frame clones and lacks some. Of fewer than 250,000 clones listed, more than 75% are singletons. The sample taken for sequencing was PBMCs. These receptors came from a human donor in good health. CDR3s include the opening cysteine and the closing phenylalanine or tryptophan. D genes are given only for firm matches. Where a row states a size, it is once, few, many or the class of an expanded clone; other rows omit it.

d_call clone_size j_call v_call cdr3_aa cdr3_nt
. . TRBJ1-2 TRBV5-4 CASRHQLNYGYTF TGTGCCAGCAGACATCAACTAAACTATGGCTACACCTTC
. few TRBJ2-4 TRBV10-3 CAISTTLAKNIQYF TGTGCCATCAGTACAACCCTAGCCAAAAACATTCAGTACTTC
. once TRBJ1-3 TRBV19 CASIAGSSGNTIYF TGTGCCAGTATCGCGGGTTCCTCTGGAAACACCATATATTTT
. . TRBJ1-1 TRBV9 CASSVVRGLNTEAFF TGTGCCAGCAGCGTAGTCAGAGGATTGAACACTGAAGCTTTCTTT
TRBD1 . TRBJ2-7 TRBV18 CASSPPGTGSYEQYF TGTGCCAGCTCACCACCCGGGACAGGTTCCTACGAGCAGTACTTC
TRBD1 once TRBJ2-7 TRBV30 CAWSRGTGAYEQYF TGTGCCTGGAGTCGCGGGACAGGGGCCTACGAGCAGTACTTC
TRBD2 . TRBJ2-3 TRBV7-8 CASSRSGAGGSDTQYF TGTGCCAGCAGCCGCTCGGGGGCGGGAGGCTCAGATACGCAGTATTTT
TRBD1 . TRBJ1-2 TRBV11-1 CASSSGMTGFGYTF TGTGCCAGCAGCTCAGGAATGACAGGGTTTGGCTACACCTTC
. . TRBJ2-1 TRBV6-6 CASSSSRGSAYNEQFF TGTGCCAGCAGTTCTTCCCGTGGGAGTGCCTACAATGAGCAGTTCTTC
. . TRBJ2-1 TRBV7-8 CASSRAISYNEQFF TGTGCCAGCAGCCGAGCAATCTCCTACAATGAGCAGTTCTTC
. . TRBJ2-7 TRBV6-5 CASSPTFSYEQYF TGTGCCAGCAGCCCGACATTTTCCTACGAGCAGTACTTC
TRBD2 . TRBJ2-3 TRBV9 CASSGEGTSNTQYF TGTGCCAGCAGCGGAGAAGGGACTAGCAATACGCAGTATTTT
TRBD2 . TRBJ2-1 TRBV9 CASSVASGRASYNEQFF TGTGCCAGCAGCGTCGCTAGCGGGAGGGCCTCCTACAATGAGCAGTTCTTC
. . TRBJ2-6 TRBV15 CATSRMGQTSAGANVLTF TGTGCCACCAGCAGGATGGGACAGACTAGCGCTGGGGCCAACGTCCTGACTTTC
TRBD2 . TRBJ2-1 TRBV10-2 CASVGLADNNEQFF TGCGCCAGCGTTGGGCTAGCGGATAACAATGAGCAGTTCTTC
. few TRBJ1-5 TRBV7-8 CASSHLISNQPQHF TGTGCCAGCAGTCACTTAATAAGCAATCAGCCCCAGCATTTT
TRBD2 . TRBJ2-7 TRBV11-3 CASSLGTSGSLAYEQYF TGTGCCAGCAGCTTAGGGACTAGCGGGAGTCTCGCCTACGAGCAGTACTTC
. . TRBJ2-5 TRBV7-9 CASSPVNGQETQYF TGTGCCAGCAGCCCGGTCAATGGCCAAGAGACCCAGTACTTC
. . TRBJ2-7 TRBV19 CASSIALKVTSSYEQYF TGTGCCAGTAGTATCGCCCTGAAGGTAACTAGCTCCTACGAGCAGTACTTC
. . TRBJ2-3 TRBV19 CASSLGYSTDTQYF TGTGCCAGTAGTCTCGGGTATAGCACAGATACGCAGTATTTT
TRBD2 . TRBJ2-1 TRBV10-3 CAISELDSGRPANEQFF TGTGCCATCAGTGAGCTGGATAGCGGGAGGCCCGCCAATGAGCAGTTCTTC
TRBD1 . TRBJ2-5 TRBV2 CASSPGFRGETQYF TGTGCCAGCAGTCCGGGTTTCAGGGGGGAGACCCAGTACTTC
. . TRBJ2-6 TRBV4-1 CASSQVQGASGANVLTF TGCGCCAGCAGCCAAGTCCAGGGCGCGTCTGGGGCCAACGTCCTGACTTTC
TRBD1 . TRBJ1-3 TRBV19 CASRSVTGISGNTIYF TGTGCCAGTAGATCGGTGACAGGGATCTCTGGAAACACCATATATTTT
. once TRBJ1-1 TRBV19 CASSIESRGSEAFF TGTGCCAGTAGTATAGAGAGCAGGGGCTCTGAAGCTTTCTTT
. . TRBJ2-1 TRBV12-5 CASGPKLGTRPLSNEQFF TGTGCTAGTGGTCCTAAACTCGGGACTCGCCCTTTGAGCAATGAGCAGTTCTTC
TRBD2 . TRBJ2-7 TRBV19 CASSRTSGRDHYEQYF TGTGCCAGTAGTCGGACTAGCGGGAGAGACCACTACGAGCAGTACTTC
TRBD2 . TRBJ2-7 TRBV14 CASSHGTSVIYEQYF TGTGCCAGCAGCCACGGGACTAGCGTCATCTACGAGCAGTACTTC
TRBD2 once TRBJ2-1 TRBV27 CASSLIAGGGGNEQFF TGTGCCAGCAGTTTAATTGCGGGGGGCGGGGGCAATGAGCAGTTCTTC
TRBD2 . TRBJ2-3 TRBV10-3 CAISASTSADTQYF TGTGCCATCAGTGCCTCGACTAGCGCAGATACGCAGTATTTT
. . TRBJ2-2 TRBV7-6 CASSLGRGAGELFF TGTGCCAGCAGCTTAGGCAGGGGGGCCGGGGAGCTGTTTTTT
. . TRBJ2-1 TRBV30 CAASSGSYNEQFF TGTGCCGCATCTTCGGGGTCCTACAATGAGCAGTTCTTC
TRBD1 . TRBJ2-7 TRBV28 CASSEGQGLDEQYF TGTGCCAGCAGTGAAGGACAGGGGCTCGACGAGCAGTACTTC
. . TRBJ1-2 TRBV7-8 CASSSRGTFYGYTF TGTGCCAGCAGCTCGCGAGGGACATTTTATGGCTACACCTTC
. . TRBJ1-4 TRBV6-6 CASSYAGAGAEKLFF TGTGCCAGCAGTTACGCGGGGGCCGGTGCAGAAAAACTGTTTTTT
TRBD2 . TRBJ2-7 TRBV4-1 CASSHGLAGATYNEQYF TGCGCCAGCAGCCATGGACTAGCGGGCGCGACTTATAACGAGCAGTACTTC
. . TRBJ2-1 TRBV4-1 CASSQGAGSSYNEQFF TGCGCCAGCAGCCAAGGGGCGGGTAGCTCCTACAATGAGCAGTTCTTC
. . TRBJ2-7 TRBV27 CASSSGAYEQYF TGTGCCAGCAGCTCAGGGGCCTACGAGCAGTACTTC
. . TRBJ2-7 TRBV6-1 CASSGGGGTLTYEQYF TGTGCCAGCAGTGGGGGGGGCGGAACTCTGACCTACGAGCAGTACTTC
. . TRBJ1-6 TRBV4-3 CASSQDRYRESPLHF TGCGCCAGCAGCCAAGATCGCTACAGAGAATCACCCCTCCACTTT
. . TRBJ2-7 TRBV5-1 CASSSGLPRSYEQYF TGCGCCAGCAGCTCGGGACTCCCGAGATCCTACGAGCAGTACTTC
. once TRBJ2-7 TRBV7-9 CASSSNQGRSYEQYF TGTGCCAGCAGCTCTAATCAGGGGAGAAGCTACGAGCAGTACTTC
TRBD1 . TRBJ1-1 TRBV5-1 CATNPGQGVQNTEAFF TGCGCCACCAATCCGGGACAGGGGGTACAAAACACTGAAGCTTTCTTT
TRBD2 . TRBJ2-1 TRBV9 CASRPPGGTYNEQFF TGTGCCAGCAGGCCACCGGGAGGCACCTACAATGAGCAGTTCTTC
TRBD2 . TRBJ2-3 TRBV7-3 CASTRGESTDTQYF TGTGCCAGCACCCGGGGGGAGAGCACAGATACGCAGTATTTT
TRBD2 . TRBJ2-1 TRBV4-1 CASSQDLFRSGNSYNEQFF TGCGCCAGCAGCCAAGATCTCTTCCGGAGCGGGAACTCCTACAATGAGCAGTTCTTC
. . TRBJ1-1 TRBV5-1 CASSQGLTMNTEAFF TGCGCCAGCAGCCAGGGGCTGACAATGAACACTGAAGCTTTCTTT
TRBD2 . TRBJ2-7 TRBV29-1 CSVATGRDYEQYF TGCAGCGTTGCCACGGGGAGGGACTACGAGCAGTACTTC
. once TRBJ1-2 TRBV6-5 CASRDRRYGYTF TGTGCCAGCAGGGACAGAAGGTATGGCTACACCTTC
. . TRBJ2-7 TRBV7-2 CASSRSSYEQYF TGTGCCAGCAGCCGGAGCTCCTACGAGCAGTACTTC
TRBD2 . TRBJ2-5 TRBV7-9 CASSLAALAGETQYF TGTGCCAGCAGCTTAGCGGCTCTAGCGGGAGAGACCCAGTACTTC
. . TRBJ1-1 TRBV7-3 CASSLYDRPEAFF TGTGCCAGCAGCTTATATGACAGGCCTGAAGCTTTCTTT
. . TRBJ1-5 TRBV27 CASSFMGGNQPQHF TGTGCCAGCAGTTTTATGGGGGGAAATCAGCCCCAGCATTTT
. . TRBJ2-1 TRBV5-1 CASSLGRGNEQFF TGCGCCAGCAGCCTGGGACGGGGGAATGAGCAGTTCTTC